This is a list of T cell receptor beta chains from one sample in a study of cytomegalovirus exposure and HLA in healthy donors. This table comes from immunoSEQ multiplex PCR, and its TCRdb copy is limited to in-frame clones, with some not included. Of about 98,000 clones in the sample, roughly 70% were seen once. Sequenced material: PBMCs. The origin of the receptors is a man aged 50-60 years in good health and CMV-seronegative. Both conserved end residues are part of each CDR3. Fields, in order: D gene, V gene, clone size, J gene, CDR3 DNA, CDR3 protein. D genes are given only for firm matches. The listing skips clone size in some rows; elsewhere it reads once, few, many or a size class.

D gene: NA; V gene: TRBV5-8; clone size: NA; J gene: TRBJ1-1; CDR3 DNA: TGTGCCAGCAGGGCAGGGATAGAAGTCTCTGAAGCTTTCTTT; CDR3 protein: CASRAGIEVSEAFF
D gene: TRBD2; V gene: TRBV28; clone size: NA; J gene: TRBJ2-5; CDR3 DNA: TGTGCCAGCAGTCCAACATTGGGACTAGCGGGGCTCCAGTACTTC; CDR3 protein: CASSPTLGLAGLQYF
D gene: TRBD1; V gene: TRBV28; clone size: NA; J gene: TRBJ1-4; CDR3 DNA: TGTGCCAGCAGCCTACAGGGGCATAGTGAAAAACTGTTTTTT; CDR3 protein: CASSLQGHSEKLFF
D gene: NA; V gene: TRBV10-3; clone size: few; J gene: TRBJ2-3; CDR3 DNA: TGTGCCATCATGGGGGCTAGCACAGATACGCAGTATTTT; CDR3 protein: CAIMGASTDTQYF
D gene: TRBD2; V gene: TRBV30; clone size: few; J gene: TRBJ2-3; CDR3 DNA: TGTGCCTGGAATGGACTAGCGGGAGCCGATACGCAGTATTTT; CDR3 protein: CAWNGLAGADTQYF
D gene: NA; V gene: TRBV5-1; clone size: NA; J gene: TRBJ1-2; CDR3 DNA: TGCGCCAGCAGCCTCATTAGAGCACAGGACAACTATGGCTACACCTTC; CDR3 protein: CASSLIRAQDNYGYTF
D gene: NA; V gene: TRBV28; clone size: NA; J gene: TRBJ1-2; CDR3 DNA: TGTGCCAGCAGGCCAGGGTTTCGCTATGGCTACACCTTC; CDR3 protein: CASRPGFRYGYTF
D gene: TRBD2; V gene: TRBV6-6; clone size: NA; J gene: TRBJ2-3; CDR3 DNA: TGTGCCAGCAGACCAAGCGGGGGGGCCGGAGATACGCAGTATTTT; CDR3 protein: CASRPSGGAGDTQYF
D gene: TRBD1; V gene: TRBV25-1; clone size: NA; J gene: TRBJ2-6; CDR3 DNA: TGTGCCAGCGCACCGGGACAGGGGGCCTCTGGGGCCAACGTCCTGACTTTC; CDR3 protein: CASAPGQGASGANVLTF
D gene: NA; V gene: TRBV4-2; clone size: NA; J gene: TRBJ2-6; CDR3 DNA: TGTGCCAGCAGCCAGGACAGTTTAGACTCTGGGGCCAACGTCCTGACTTTC; CDR3 protein: CASSQDSLDSGANVLTF
D gene: NA; V gene: TRBV9; clone size: NA; J gene: TRBJ1-2; CDR3 DNA: TGTGCCAGCAGCTCACGCGGGGGCTATGGCTACACCTTC; CDR3 protein: CASSSRGGYGYTF
D gene: TRBD2; V gene: TRBV5-4; clone size: NA; J gene: TRBJ2-2; CDR3 DNA: TGTGCCAGCAGCAAGGGACTAGCGGGAGATATGGGCGGGGAGCTGTTTTTT; CDR3 protein: CASSKGLAGDMGGELFF
D gene: NA; V gene: TRBV7-2; clone size: NA; J gene: TRBJ2-1; CDR3 DNA: TGTGCCAGCAGCCAAGGACAGATTTTCTACAATGAGCAGTTCTTC; CDR3 protein: CASSQGQIFYNEQFF
D gene: TRBD1; V gene: TRBV20-1; clone size: NA; J gene: TRBJ1-2; CDR3 DNA: TGCAGTCCGGCGCAGGGGGCGGGCTACACCTTC; CDR3 protein: CSPAQGAGYTF
D gene: TRBD1; V gene: TRBV27; clone size: NA; J gene: TRBJ2-7; CDR3 DNA: TGTGCCAGCAGATGGACAGGGAGCTCCTACGAGCAGTACTTC; CDR3 protein: CASRWTGSSYEQYF
D gene: NA; V gene: TRBV2; clone size: NA; J gene: TRBJ1-3; CDR3 DNA: TGTGCCAGCAATTTCAGGGGTTTTCGGGACACCATATATTTT; CDR3 protein: CASNFRGFRDTIYF
D gene: TRBD1; V gene: TRBV7-2; clone size: NA; J gene: TRBJ1-6; CDR3 DNA: TGTGCCAGCAGCCTGACAGGGGGTAAAAATAATTCACCCCTCCACTTT; CDR3 protein: CASSLTGGKNNSPLHF
D gene: NA; V gene: TRBV6-1; clone size: once; J gene: TRBJ2-7; CDR3 DNA: TGTGCCAGCAGTCCTCTGGAGACCTACGAGCAGTACTTC; CDR3 protein: CASSPLETYEQYF
D gene: TRBD1; V gene: TRBV19; clone size: few; J gene: TRBJ1-5; CDR3 DNA: TGTGCCAGTACTATCACAGGGGGCTTGAGAAGCAATCAGCCCCAGCATTTT; CDR3 protein: CASTITGGLRSNQPQHF
D gene: TRBD1; V gene: TRBV10-3; clone size: NA; J gene: TRBJ2-3; CDR3 DNA: TGTGCCATCAGTGATTTGGGACAGGGGGCAGATACGCAGTATTTT; CDR3 protein: CAISDLGQGADTQYF
D gene: NA; V gene: TRBV6-1; clone size: NA; J gene: TRBJ2-1; CDR3 DNA: TGTGCCAGCAGTAAGGCGGGGAATATCAATGAGCAGTTCTTC; CDR3 protein: CASSKAGNINEQFF
D gene: NA; V gene: TRBV28; clone size: few; J gene: TRBJ1-3; CDR3 DNA: TGTGCCAGCAGTCTATCTGGAAACACCATATATTTT; CDR3 protein: CASSLSGNTIYF
D gene: TRBD2; V gene: TRBV5-1; clone size: NA; J gene: TRBJ2-2; CDR3 DNA: TGCGCCAGCAGCCCTACTAGCGTCCCTATCGGGGAGCTGTTTTTT; CDR3 protein: CASSPTSVPIGELFF
D gene: TRBD1; V gene: TRBV6-1; clone size: NA; J gene: TRBJ2-7; CDR3 DNA: TGTGCCAGCAGTGAACCTGACAGGGGGATCTACGAGCAGTACTTC; CDR3 protein: CASSEPDRGIYEQYF
D gene: TRBD2; V gene: TRBV6-1; clone size: once; J gene: TRBJ2-1; CDR3 DNA: TGTGCCAGCAGTAGCGGGGGGTCGCAGCGCGATGAGCAGTTCTTC; CDR3 protein: CASSSGGSQRDEQFF
D gene: NA; V gene: TRBV10-3; clone size: once; J gene: TRBJ1-1; CDR3 DNA: TGTGCCACCTTGGGCGGGGCTGGCGAAGCTTTCTTT; CDR3 protein: CATLGGAGEAFF
D gene: NA; V gene: TRBV5-4; clone size: NA; J gene: TRBJ1-5; CDR3 DNA: TGTGCCAGCAGCTTGGCTGGGGGGGGTCAGCCCCAGCATTTT; CDR3 protein: CASSLAGGGQPQHF
D gene: TRBD1; V gene: TRBV29-1; clone size: NA; J gene: TRBJ1-1; CDR3 DNA: TGCAGCGTTGGGGCAGGGGGGTCGGGGGACACTGAAGCTTTCTTT; CDR3 protein: CSVGAGGSGDTEAFF
D gene: NA; V gene: TRBV7-2; clone size: NA; J gene: TRBJ2-1; CDR3 DNA: TGTGCCAGCAGCCCGGTAATTTGGTCCAATGAGCAGTTCTTC; CDR3 protein: CASSPVIWSNEQFF
D gene: TRBD2; V gene: TRBV10-1; clone size: NA; J gene: TRBJ2-1; CDR3 DNA: TGCGCCAGCAGTGTAAACCCTAGCGGGGGCGGAAATGAGCAGTTCTTC; CDR3 protein: CASSVNPSGGGNEQFF
D gene: NA; V gene: TRBV6-5; clone size: once; J gene: TRBJ1-1; CDR3 DNA: TGTGCCAGCAGTTACGCTATTACCTCTGAAGCTTTCTTT; CDR3 protein: CASSYAITSEAFF